This is a list of T cell receptor beta chains from one sample in a study of technical replicates of blood from several donors. Some clones are missing from TCRdb's copy, which holds only in-frame ones; the method was immunoSEQ multiplex PCR. The sample has over 25,000 clones; approximately 94% are singletons. Sequenced input: PBMCs. These receptors all stem from a human donor in good health. Some clones in this sample may be carry-over from other donors' samples. The CDR3 runs from the conserved cysteine through the conserved F or W. The D gene is left open where the match is weak. Where a row states a size, it is once, few, many or the class of an expanded clone; other rows omit it.

>TRBJ2-1|.|TRBD2|TRBV7-8
TGTGCCAGCAGCCCAGGTCGGGGGGGCCACAATGAGCAGTTCTTC
CASSPGRGGHNEQFF
>TRBJ1-5|.|.|TRBV4-1
TGCGCCAGCAGCAGATTGGAGGGAGGGTTTAGCAATCAGCCCCAGCATTTT
CASSRLEGGFSNQPQHF
>TRBJ1-6|.|.|TRBV2
TGTGCCAGCAGTGAACGGTCCTATAATTCACCCCTCCACTTT
CASSERSYNSPLHF
>TRBJ2-5|once|.|TRBV19
TGTGCCAGCTCCTACAGGGAAGAAGAGACCCAGTACTTC
CASSYREEETQYF
>TRBJ1-2|.|.|TRBV7-9
TGTGCCAGCAGCTTAACGGGGGCGGGGGTAGGCTACACCTTC
CASSLTGAGVGYTF
>TRBJ1-2|.|TRBD1|TRBV6-1
TGTGCCAGTGCCGGGGACAGATTCTATGGCTACACCTTC
CASAGDRFYGYTF
>TRBJ2-1|.|.|TRBV19
TGTGCCAGTAGTATGGTGATCGGAGATTTTAGCGGAGGGTACAATGAGCAGTTCTTC
CASSMVIGDFSGGYNEQFF
>TRBJ2-5|.|.|TRBV1
TGCACCAGCAGCCAAGAGGGTTCTAGCGGGAGTGGGGAGACCCAGTACTTC
CTSSQEGSSGSGETQYF
>TRBJ2-7|.|TRBD2|TRBV30
TGTGCCTGCCAGACGGGACTAGTTTACGAGCAGTACTTC
CACQTGLVYEQYF
>TRBJ2-3|once|TRBD2|TRBV11-2
TGTGCCAGCAGCTTAGGTGGACTAGCGGTCACAGATACGCAGTATTTT
CASSLGGLAVTDTQYF
>TRBJ2-5|.|TRBD2|TRBV7-3
TGTGCCAGCAGCTTAGGACTAGCGGGAGGAGAGACCCAGTACTTC
CASSLGLAGGETQYF
>TRBJ1-2|.|.|TRBV5-5
TGTGCCAGCAGCTTGGCAACTATTGGCTATGGCTACACCTTC
CASSLATIGYGYTF
>TRBJ2-5|.|.|TRBV5-8
TGTGCCAGCATACCCCGGGGGTTTCCTAACCAAGAGACCCAGTACTTC
CASIPRGFPNQETQYF
>TRBJ2-7|.|.|TRBV4-2
TGTGCCAGCAGCCAAGTCCTCTCGGACGAGCAGTACTTC
CASSQVLSDEQYF
>TRBJ2-7|.|TRBD1|TRBV5-1
TGCGCCAGCAGCTTGGCGGGACAGAGCTACGAGCAGTACTTC
CASSLAGQSYEQYF
>TRBJ2-7|.|.|TRBV5-6
TGTGCCAGCAGTTCTCTAGAGGAGTGGGCCTACGAGCAGTACTTC
CASSSLEEWAYEQYF
>TRBJ2-1|.|.|TRBV4-1
TGCGCCAGCAGCCGTCTCGGGACACTCTACAATGAGCAGTTCTTC
CASSRLGTLYNEQFF
>TRBJ2-7|once|.|TRBV18
TGTGCCAGCTCATCACAAGGGGGCTACGAGCAGTACTTC
CASSSQGGYEQYF
>TRBJ1-1|.|.|TRBV9
TGTGCCAGCAGCGGGCGGACAGCTGAAGCTTTCTTT
CASSGRTAEAFF
>TRBJ2-3|.|TRBD2|TRBV2
TGTGCCAGCATTTTCGCTAGCGGGAGGGGAGATACGCAGTATTTT
CASIFASGRGDTQYF
>TRBJ1-2|.|.|TRBV6-5
TGTGCCAGCAGTTACTCCGATGGGGGGTCTGGCTATGGCTACACCTTC
CASSYSDGGSGYGYTF
>TRBJ2-3|once|.|TRBV6-4
TGTGCCAGCAGCCCTCCAGGAACAGATACGCAGTATTTT
CASSPPGTDTQYF